A selection of T cell receptor beta chains follows, all from one sample in a study of blood T cell repertoires in COVID-19. Assay used: immunoSEQ multiplex PCR; TCRdb lists only in-frame clones, some missing. The sample contains about 160,000 clones, around 93% of which appear only once. The sequencing input was peripheral blood. The receptors originated from a woman between 45 and 60 years old with acute or convalescent COVID-19. CDR3s include the opening cysteine and the closing phenylalanine or tryptophan. The order of the fields is V gene, clone size, D gene, J gene, CDR3 DNA, CDR3 protein. D genes are given only for firm matches. Only part of the rows carry a size: once, few, many, or a class if the clone is expanded.

V gene: TRBV19
clone size: .
D gene: .
J gene: TRBJ1-3
CDR3 DNA: TGTGCCAGTAGCCCTAAACAGTCTGGAAACACCATATATTTT
CDR3 protein: CASSPKQSGNTIYF

V gene: TRBV4-1
clone size: .
D gene: .
J gene: TRBJ2-6
CDR3 DNA: TGCGCCAGCAGCCAATTGAGAACAGCTGGGGCCAACGTCCTGACTTTC
CDR3 protein: CASSQLRTAGANVLTF

V gene: TRBV2
clone size: once
D gene: TRBD1
J gene: TRBJ1-5
CDR3 DNA: TGTGCCAGCAGCCTAGACAGGGATCAGCCCCAGCATTTT
CDR3 protein: CASSLDRDQPQHF

V gene: TRBV2
clone size: once
D gene: .
J gene: TRBJ2-5
CDR3 DNA: TGTGCCACCACTCGAGATTCCCTCGAGGGGACCCAGTACTTC
CDR3 protein: CATTRDSLEGTQYF

V gene: TRBV30
clone size: .
D gene: .
J gene: TRBJ1-5
CDR3 DNA: TGTGCCTGGAGTTCAGGCTTACATAGCAATCAGCCCCAGCATTTT
CDR3 protein: CAWSSGLHSNQPQHF

V gene: TRBV5-3
clone size: .
D gene: TRBD2
J gene: TRBJ2-5
CDR3 DNA: TGTGCCAAGAGGTCCGGGACTAGCAGTAAAGAGACCCAGTACTTC
CDR3 protein: CAKRSGTSSKETQYF

V gene: TRBV7-9
clone size: .
D gene: TRBD1
J gene: TRBJ1-2
CDR3 DNA: TGTGCCAGCAGCTCGGACCCGGGACAGACCAACTATGGCTACACCTTC
CDR3 protein: CASSSDPGQTNYGYTF

V gene: TRBV30
clone size: .
D gene: .
J gene: TRBJ1-1
CDR3 DNA: TGTGCCTGGAGAGGTTGGGGAGACACTGAAGCTTTCTTT
CDR3 protein: CAWRGWGDTEAFF

V gene: TRBV28
clone size: .
D gene: .
J gene: TRBJ2-1
CDR3 DNA: TGTGCCAGCAGTTTAGTAGGACAGCCTTACAATGAGCAGTTCTTC
CDR3 protein: CASSLVGQPYNEQFF

V gene: TRBV28
clone size: .
D gene: .
J gene: TRBJ1-1
CDR3 DNA: TGTGCCAGCAGTTTTGAACGGGGGTCGAGTACTGAAGCTTTCTTT
CDR3 protein: CASSFERGSSTEAFF

V gene: TRBV19
clone size: .
D gene: .
J gene: TRBJ2-5
CDR3 DNA: TGTGCCAGTAGTTTCCAGGGCAGGGAGACCCAGTACTTC
CDR3 protein: CASSFQGRETQYF

V gene: TRBV23-1
clone size: .
D gene: .
J gene: TRBJ1-6
CDR3 DNA: TGCGCCAGCAGTCGCAGTTCTGAACGATCCTATAATTCACCCCTCCACTTT
CDR3 protein: CASSRSSERSYNSPLHF

V gene: TRBV19
clone size: .
D gene: .
J gene: TRBJ1-6
CDR3 DNA: TGTGCCAGTAGTCCCTTTCACAGGGAAGACTCACCCCTCCACTTT
CDR3 protein: CASSPFHREDSPLHF

V gene: TRBV4-1
clone size: .
D gene: .
J gene: TRBJ2-3
CDR3 DNA: TGCGCCAGCAGCCAAGAAAGGGGGGGCCAATATACGCAGTATTTT
CDR3 protein: CASSQERGGQYTQYF

V gene: TRBV21-1
clone size: .
D gene: .
J gene: TRBJ1-1
CDR3 DNA: TGTGCCAGCAGCAGGGCCCGGGGGGCAGGCACTGAAGCTTTCTTT
CDR3 protein: CASSRARGAGTEAFF

V gene: TRBV7-6
clone size: .
D gene: TRBD1
J gene: TRBJ2-3
CDR3 DNA: TGTGCCAGCAGCCGCAGACAGGGGGTTAGCACAGATACGCAGTATTTT
CDR3 protein: CASSRRQGVSTDTQYF

V gene: TRBV19
clone size: .
D gene: .
J gene: TRBJ2-1
CDR3 DNA: TGTGCCAGTAGTTCCACCGGCAATGAGCAGTTCTTC
CDR3 protein: CASSSTGNEQFF

V gene: TRBV5-4
clone size: .
D gene: TRBD1
J gene: TRBJ2-2
CDR3 DNA: TGTGCCGGGGGACAGGGGAACACCGGGGAGCTGTTTTTT
CDR3 protein: CAGGQGNTGELFF

V gene: TRBV2
clone size: .
D gene: TRBD1
J gene: TRBJ2-5
CDR3 DNA: TGTGCCAACACCGGGACAGGGGCCTACGGTGGGGAGACCCAGTACTTC
CDR3 protein: CANTGTGAYGGETQYF

V gene: TRBV6-2/TRBV6-3
clone size: .
D gene: TRBD1
J gene: TRBJ2-3
CDR3 DNA: TGTGCCAGCAGTCCCACGGGACAGAGCACAGATACGCAGTATTTT
CDR3 protein: CASSPTGQSTDTQYF

V gene: TRBV19
clone size: .
D gene: .
J gene: TRBJ2-5
CDR3 DNA: TGTGCCAGTAGCCATACCGCACAGGGCGAGTGGACCCAGTACTTC
CDR3 protein: CASSHTAQGEWTQYF

V gene: TRBV29-1
clone size: .
D gene: .
J gene: TRBJ1-1
CDR3 DNA: TGCAGCGTTGGCCAAGCCAACACTGAAGCTTTCTTT
CDR3 protein: CSVGQANTEAFF